This entry describes one T cell receptor beta chain. Its antigen has not been determined. No much larger clone exists at a distance of one base, and base qualities are not known. The library was obtained by PCR. TCRdb lists the instrument as Illumina HiSeq 2500. To reduce PCR and sequencing biases, unique molecular identifiers were incorporated into the TCR beta cDNA libraries. Some 500,000 cDNA molecules were obtained for every 1 to 10 million input T cells, so each molecule roughly corresponded to one T cell. The patient libraries were prepared and sequenced with the same protocol used for the earlier healthy control dataset. Within a given batch, samples were prepared together, multiplexed and sequenced on the same HiSeq lane. Regarding the original processing steps: MIGEC handled the raw barcoded reads, throwing out single-read molecular identifier groups before consensus assembly and CDR3 extraction. VDJtools was used for post-analysis of the clonotype tables, with diversity normalized by down-sampling every dataset to the smallest sample size. Repertoire overlap clustering matched CDR3 amino acid but not nucleotide sequences to correct batch-related cross-sample contamination. TCRdb passed the public sequencing reads through fastp at Q25 and MiXCR, retaining productive beta sequences. A single entry per CDR3 protein holds the most common genes and DNA from its merged rows. V and J calls and clone size were set by TCRdb, not the authors. Across this sample there are around 400,000 distinct CDR3 sequences, with less than 40% seen only once. The leading ten clones occupy 13% of the sample.

TCR beta repertoires were profiled from peripheral blood of roughly 13 young patients with multiple sclerosis to demonstrate the VDJtools post-analysis software. The multiple sclerosis patients were children and adolescents between about 6 and 15 years of age. This entry belongs to a study of post-analysis software for immune sequencing data (dated by TCRdb to between 2014 and 2017). For the wider study: The recorded disease courses included relapsing-remitting, secondary progressive and progressive-relapsing multiple sclerosis, and some patients had no subtype annotation. The multiple sclerosis patient repertoires were compared with about a dozen previously published healthy control repertoires from donors aged 6 to 25 years. A subset of samples was prepared in parallel using single-end sample barcoding, then pooled and co-amplified after Illumina adapter ligation. Findings and caveats that apply to the study as a whole: When samples were clustered directly using the F measure, samples prepared in the same batch co-clustered strongly, which prompted a batch-effect correction. Patients showed significantly higher frequencies than controls for roughly 5 TRBV segments, among them TRBV5-6, TRBV5-1 and TRBV20-1. The multiple sclerosis patient group was slightly younger than the control group. Significantly lower normalized Chao1 diversity was found in multiple sclerosis patients than in controls, suggesting substantial peripheral T-cell clonal expansion.

CDR1 and CDR2 were assigned from the germline V gene (reference sequence) as DFQATT and SNEGSKA. The CDR3 contains 14 residues, cysteine and phenylalanine counted. Just the 42-base CDR3 DNA is kept, in frame starting at base 1. The germline ends are 12 bases apart after V is trimmed by 1 base and J by 4 bases. The origin of this receptor is a girl aged 5-17 years with multiple sclerosis. The chain uses TRBV20-1 and TRBJ2-3, with TRBD2 perhaps the D gene, on 6 matching bases. The source material was blood. The DNA is TGCAGTGCTAGAGGTCTCTGGGGGGCAGATACGCAGTATTTT. Its coded protein is CSARGLWGADTQYF.